This section outlines one T cell receptor (beta chain) sequence together with its context. The antigen is not known. CDR1 is MNHEY and CDR2 is SVGEGT in the germline V gene. Trimming pared 3 bases from V and 0 bases from J, leaving 14 bases between. CDR3 length: 17 amino acids. These data originate in a study of T cell responses to AZD1222 COVID-19 vaccine. Study overall: Second doses that came at about 4 or about 12 weeks were put together. Study results and limitations: Clonal diversity may have been underestimated, and the donors were mostly white British, with more females than males. Sampling captured repertoires only after the peak T cell response.

Sequencing used immunoSEQ multiplex PCR; TCRdb keeps in-frame clones, though not all of them. This sample has about 150,000 clones, with around 94% found just once. This sequence joins TRBV6-2 or TRBV6-3 and TRBJ1-4; D gene uncertain. This TCR derives from an adult in good health. The input for sequencing was peripheral blood, taken on day 0 of AZD1222 vaccination. This CDR3 is CASSYRGYPATNEKLFF. The CDR3 DNA is TGTGCCAGCAGTTATCGGGGATACCCCGCAACTAATGAAAAACTGTTTTTT.